Given below is one TCR beta chain in context. No antigen is known for it. The entry originates in a study of shared clonotypes between healthy human individuals. Whole-study context: There were three CD4 naive, three CD4 memory, two CD8 naive and one CD8 memory plates per donor. Overall study findings and caveats: Relative to memory subsets, naive subsets generally showed larger estimated richness.

Only in-frame clones appear in the TCRdb table, and some are missing; sequencing was by immunoSEQ multiplex PCR. The sample records 150,000 to 200,000 clones, over 85% being singletons. Trimming removed 2 bases at V and 4 bases at J, with 37 bases between. Germline V gene sequence: CDR1 SGHRS, CDR2 YFSETQ. This CDR3 is built from 22 residues. The clonotype comes from a young woman in good health. V and J are TRBV5-1 and TRBJ2-7; D might be TRBD1 (7 bases). Material for sequencing was naive CD4+ T cells sorted from blood. Indicated subset: CD45RA+ positively selected. CDR3 DNA sequence: TGCGCCAGCAGCTTAGAGGGGGACAGTCTTTACCCGGGACTCCAAAGTCTTTACGAGCAGTACTTC. It specifies CASSLEGDSLYPGLQSLYEQYF.